Included here is one TCR beta chain sequence, with context. The authors' processing: Nucleated cell counts were estimated from reference gene primer amplification. Assay used: immunoSEQ multiplex PCR; TCRdb lists only in-frame clones, some missing. D and trimming were read from the DNA, whereas the V and J calls and clone size are those reported in that table. The repertoire holds around 69,000 clones, with roughly 82% as singletons. The length of the CDR3 is 17 residues. V lost 5 bases to trimming and J lost 4 bases; unmatched junction nucleotides: 11. The germline V gene has CDR1 SGHTS and CDR2 YDEGEE. The sample is drawn from a study of blood T cell repertoires in COVID-19. Overall study context: Sites in the United States, Italy and Spain provided acute and convalescent COVID-19 samples. PBMCs, B-cell-depleted T cells, or T cells were the source of the cDNA or gDNA that made up the material.

V gene TRBV5-8 combines with J gene TRBJ2-2; 10 bases match TRBD2. Specimen: peripheral blood. The TCR comes from an older woman with acute or convalescent COVID-19. The CDR3 spells CASRLLMGLATTGELFF. The CDR3, as DNA: TGTGCCAGCAGGCTGCTAATGGGACTAGCGACCACCGGGGAGCTGTTTTTT.